A selection of T cell receptor beta chains follows, all from one sample in a study of blood T cell dynamics during melanoma immunotherapy. The protocol was immunoSEQ multiplex PCR, while the TCRdb copy is restricted to in-frame clones and leaves out a portion. The sample consists of about 10,000 clones, approximately 87% of them appearing once. The sequences come from blood, collected from a patient treated with checkpoint blockade. Receptors were obtained from a human donor with melanoma. The CDR3 runs from the conserved cysteine through the conserved F or W. A D gene is named only where the DNA matches it firmly. Some rows have no size entry. The others give once, few or many, or a class for an expanded clone.

V	size	D	J	length	CDR3	DNA
TRBV9	once	.	TRBJ1-4	19	CASSGPPRGIRSGNEKLFF	TGTGCCAGCAGCGGCCCCCCGCGGGGGATAAGATCTGGTAATGAAAAACTGTTTTTT
TRBV6-1	few	.	TRBJ1-5	15	CASSEVWTVDQPQHF	TGTGCCAGCAGTGAAGTGTGGACGGTTGATCAGCCCCAGCATTTT
TRBV5-1	once	.	TRBJ1-2	14	CASMPLTGKDGYTF	TGCGCCAGCATGCCCCTAACAGGGAAGGATGGCTACACCTTC
TRBV12-1	.	.	TRBJ2-5	13	CASSFTGLETQYF	TGTGCCAGCAGCTTCACAGGCTTAGAGACCCAGTACTTC
TRBV18	once	TRBD2	TRBJ2-5	13	CASLAGLQETQYF	TGTGCCAGCCTAGCGGGACTGCAAGAGACCCAGTACTTC
TRBV5-5	.	.	TRBJ1-2	15	CASSFWSWGSNDYTF	TGTGCCAGCAGCTTTTGGTCCTGGGGGTCTAATGACTACACCTTC
TRBV18	.	.	TRBJ1-1	16	CASSPPGGWGSTEAFF	TGTGCCAGCTCACCACCGGGGGGCTGGGGGAGCACTGAAGCTTTCTTT
TRBV29-1	.	.	TRBJ2-3	14	CSVKHNSPTDTQYF	TGCAGCGTTAAACATAACAGCCCCACAGATACGCAGTATTTT
TRBV18	.	.	TRBJ1-4	15	CASSALQKNNEKLFF	TGTGCCAGCTCAGCGCTACAGAAGAATAATGAAAAACTGTTTTTT
TRBV7-9	few	.	TRBJ2-2	15	CASSLAVQGSGELFF	TGTGCCAGCAGCTTAGCGGTACAGGGATCAGGGGAGCTGTTTTTT
TRBV6-1	.	.	TRBJ1-1	13	CASCRQTNTEAFF	TGTGCCAGCTGCCGACAGACGAACACTGAAGCTTTCTTT
TRBV12-5	.	.	TRBJ1-2	12	CASSRGAGGYTF	TGTGCTAGTTCTAGGGGGGCTGGCGGCTACACCTTC
TRBV19	.	TRBD1	TRBJ2-6	17	CASSEQGQGTGANVLTF	TGTGCCAGTAGTGAGCAGGGACAGGGGACTGGGGCCAACGTCCTGACTTTC
TRBV7-9	few	TRBD1	TRBJ1-2	14	CASSTSLGGDGYTF	TGTGCCAGCAGCACTTCCCTAGGGGGCGATGGCTACACCTTC
TRBV18	.	.	TRBJ2-3	16	CASSLGTYTSTDTQYF	TGTGCCAGCTCACTTGGGACCTACACTAGCACAGATACGCAGTATTTT
TRBV19	few	.	TRBJ1-5	15	CATRVGANSNQPQHF	TGTGCCACTCGGGTAGGGGCAAATAGCAATCAGCCCCAGCATTTT
TRBV29-1	.	TRBD1	TRBJ1-1	12	CSATGEDTEAFF	TGCAGCGCGACAGGGGAGGACACTGAAGCTTTCTTT
TRBV6-1	.	TRBD1	TRBJ2-1	16	CASSERRDRGRHEQFF	TGTGCCAGCAGTGAGCGGCGGGACAGGGGGCGTCATGAGCAGTTCTTC
TRBV2	.	.	TRBJ1-6	14	CASIAGSYNSPLHF	TGTGCCAGCATAGCAGGCTCCTATAATTCACCCCTCCACTTT
TRBV6-1	.	TRBD1	TRBJ1-1	15	CASGVPGQGNTEAFF	TGTGCCAGCGGTGTCCCCGGACAGGGGAACACTGAAGCTTTCTTT
TRBV27	.	TRBD1	TRBJ1-2	14	CASSRTGQGGGYTF	TGTGCCAGCAGTCGAACGGGACAGGGCGGTGGCTACACCTTC
TRBV4-2	few	TRBD1	TRBJ1-1	15	CASSSSGTVNTEAFF	TGTGCCAGCAGCAGCTCCGGGACAGTGAACACTGAAGCTTTCTTT
TRBV6-5	.	.	TRBJ2-2	15	CASRRDPWNTGELFF	TGTGCCAGCAGGAGAGACCCGTGGAACACCGGGGAGCTGTTTTTT
TRBV28	.	.	TRBJ1-4	15	CASSLSVRAGEKLFF	TGTGCCAGCAGTTTATCGGTCAGGGCGGGTGAAAAACTGTTTTTT
TRBV15	.	.	TRBJ2-3	14	CATSSGTGTDTQYF	TGTGCCACCAGCTCGGGGACTGGGACAGATACGCAGTATTTT
TRBV19	once	TRBD1	TRBJ2-2	17	CASSIPLGTGATGELFF	TGTGCCAGTAGTATCCCTCTCGGGACAGGGGCGACCGGGGAGCTGTTTTTT
TRBV11-2	.	TRBD1	TRBJ2-1	13	CASSLDGDREQFF	TGTGCCAGCAGCTTAGATGGGGACAGGGAGCAGTTCTTC
TRBV5-5	.	TRBD2	TRBJ2-7	15	CASSFSGTSSYEQYF	TGTGCCAGCAGCTTTTCCGGGACTAGCTCCTACGAGCAGTACTTC
TRBV30	.	.	TRBJ1-3	13	CAWSAGLGNTIYF	TGTGCCTGGAGTGCCGGACTGGGAAACACCATATATTTT
TRBV7-2	.	TRBD2	TRBJ2-2	17	CASSKTSGGANTGELFF	TGTGCCAGCAGCAAGACTAGCGGGGGCGCGAACACCGGGGAGCTGTTTTTT
TRBV6-5	.	TRBD1	TRBJ2-2	15	CASSQDRGRAGELFF	TGTGCCAGCAGTCAAGACAGGGGAAGGGCCGGGGAGCTGTTTTTT
TRBV6-6	medium-sized	.	TRBJ1-6	12	CASGPSDSPLHF	TGTGCCAGCGGCCCGTCGGATTCACCCCTCCACTTT
TRBV7-8	.	TRBD2	TRBJ2-2	18	CASRWSGAGFMRSGELFF	TGTGCCAGCAGGTGGAGTGGAGCGGGGTTCATGAGGTCCGGGGAGCTGTTTTTT